This passage covers 5 T cell receptor beta chains from one sample sequenced in a study of T cell changes during pregnancy in multiple sclerosis. Clones were read by immunoSEQ multiplex PCR, and TCRdb kept only the in-frame ones, dropping some. The table records over 45,000 clones, approximately 91% of them present only once. Here the sequenced sample was peripheral blood, taken after pregnancy. The receptor source for this set is a female donor with multiple sclerosis, enrolled in a pregnancy study.

CDR3 sequence reads: CASSPGPEDTGELFF. In DNA, the CDR3 is TGTGCCAGTTCACCGGGTCCCGAAGACACCGGGGAGCTGTTTTTT. This sequence joins TRBV6-4 and TRBJ2-2; D call uncertain. Trimming cost V 9 bases and J 3 bases, with 17 bases left between them. This CDR3 spans 15 amino acids. CDR1 and CDR2 from the germline V gene are MRHNA and SNTAGT.

V gene TRBV18 combines with J gene TRBJ1-2; tentatively, D is TRBD1 (6 bases). Germline V gene data show CDR1 as KGHSH and CDR2 as LQKENI. This CDR3 contains 15 residues. V lost 6 bases to trimming and J lost 2 bases, with 16 bases between them. Written as DNA, the CDR3 is TGTGCCAGCTCGCAACAGGGATTTGTCAACTATGGCTACACCTTC. It encodes CASSQQGFVNYGYTF.

V and J are TRBV9 and TRBJ2-3; the match to TRBD2 covers 9 bases. The CDR3 length is 16 residues. V gave up 0 bases and J gave up 1 base; unmatched junction bases: 3. Per the germline V gene, CDR1 is SGDLS and CDR2 is YYNGEE. CDR3 amino acids: CASSVVERGGTDTQYF. CDR3 bases: TGTGCCAGCAGCGTAGTGGAGCGGGGGGGCACAGATACGCAGTATTTT.

The genes are TRBV7-2 and TRBJ1-1; D remains ambiguous. Germline V CDR1 and CDR2: SGHTA, FQGNSA. With 1 base removed from V and 12 bases from J, the gap between germline ends came to 15 bases. The CDR3 consists of 13 residues. The CDR3 DNA sequence: TGTGCCAGCAGCTTAGAAGAGGGTCGGAGTTCTTTCTTT. The encoded protein is CASSLEEGRSSFF. Full variable domain (rest looked up from reference TRBV7-2 and TRBJ1-1): GAGVSQSPSNKVTEKGKDVELRCDPISGHTALYWYRQSLGQGLEFLIYFQGNSAPDKSGLPSDRFSAERTGGSVSTLTIQRTQQEDSAVYLCASSLEEGRSSFFGQGTRLTVV.

This clone has just one count. This sequence joins TRBV5-6 and TRBJ1-1; a possible D gene is TRBD1 (5 bases). Germline CDR1 is SGHDT and CDR2 is YYEEEE. V shed 0 bases and J shed 1 base, with 10 bases lying between them. The CDR3 covers 15 residues. CDR3 in amino acids: CASSLVGQPNTEAFF. The DNA of the CDR3 is TGTGCCAGCAGCTTGGTGGGGCAACCGAACACTGAAGCTTTCTTT.